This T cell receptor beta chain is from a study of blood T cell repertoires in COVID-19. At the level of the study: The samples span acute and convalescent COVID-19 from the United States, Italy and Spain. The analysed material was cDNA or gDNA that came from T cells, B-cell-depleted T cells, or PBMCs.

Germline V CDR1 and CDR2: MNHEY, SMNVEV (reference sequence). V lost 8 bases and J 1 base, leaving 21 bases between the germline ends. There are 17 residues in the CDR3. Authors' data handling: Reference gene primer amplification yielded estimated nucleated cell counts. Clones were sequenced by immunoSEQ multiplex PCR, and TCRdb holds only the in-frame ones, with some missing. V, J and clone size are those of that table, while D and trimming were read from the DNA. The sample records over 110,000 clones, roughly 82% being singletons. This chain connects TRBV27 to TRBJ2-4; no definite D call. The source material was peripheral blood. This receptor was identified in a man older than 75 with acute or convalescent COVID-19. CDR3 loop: CASASRSTMLAKNIQYF. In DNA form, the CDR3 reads TGTGCCAGCGCCAGTCGCTCAACCATGTTGGCCAAAAACATTCAGTACTTC.